This section outlines one T cell receptor beta chain sequence together with its context. This clonotype was observed many times. Its target antigen remains unknown. No much larger clone exists at a distance of one base, and base qualities are not known. The sample's treatment or condition label is to be understood as: in vitro stimulation with specific CMV peptide epitopes to enrich CMV-specific T cells. This entry belongs to a study of T cell repertoires in cytomegalovirus infection (dated by TCRdb to the late 2010s). Background on the whole study: Alongside well-studied HLA-B-restricted epitopes, the peptide stimulations were aimed at recently identified HLA-C-restricted CMV epitopes, whose presentation resists viral immunomodulation. Donor HLA type was relevant to the analysis, as public TCR beta signatures indicated carriage of CMV infection together with the matching HLA type.

CDR1 and CDR2 were assigned from the germline V gene as SGHVS and FQNEAQ. Its CDR3 holds 17 amino acids, cysteine through phenylalanine. Here the CDR3 DNA is all that survives: 51 bases in frame from base 1. V is cut back by 5 bases and J by 2 bases, with 8 bases in the junction unmatched. These reads were obtained on an Illumina HiSeq 1500. TCRdb reprocessed the public reads (quality trimming at Q25 with fastp, clone calling with MiXCR) and kept in-frame beta chains. All rows with the same CDR3 protein become a single entry with the most common DNA and genes. This sample has a few hundred thousand distinct CDR3 sequences in its table, and under 45% of those were observed once. The ten top clones hold over 45% of the sample. Results and caveats for the whole study, not just this receptor: Carriers of CMV infection plus the relevant HLA type were discriminated by the cumulative frequency of public TCR beta family members in the study cohort and in an independent approximately 400-donor cohort. The ex vivo response was dominated by HLA-C-restricted CMV-specific TCR beta clonotypes, which also provided the single most frequent clonotype in two of eight donors.

The rearrangement combines TRBV7-8 with TRBJ2-1; 11 central nucleotides agree with TRBD2. Source: cultured PBMCs, taken from culture after CMV antigen stimulation. This receptor was identified in a human donor in good health (CMV status not recorded). Some clones in this sample may be carry-over from other donors' samples. The nucleotide sequence is TGTGCCAGCAGCCCGCGAAGACTAGCGGGGCCCTACAATGAGCAGTTCTTC. Its protein is CASSPRRLAGPYNEQFF.